The 4 T cell receptor beta chains below all came from one sample that was sequenced in a study of blood T cell repertoires in COVID-19. Only in-frame clones appear in the TCRdb table, and some are missing; sequencing was by immunoSEQ multiplex PCR. The sample shows roughly 71,000 clones, about 80% of them seen only once. The material sequenced was peripheral blood. The receptor set was obtained from a man aged 65-85 years who had recovered from COVID-19.

The J gene is TRBJ2-1, the V gene TRBV10-2; 9 bases fit TRBD2. CDR1 and CDR2 (germline): WSHSY, SAAADI. Trimming cost V 6 bases and J 8 bases; bases outside gene matches: 11. This CDR3 region has 15 residues. The CDR3 loop is CASRTFGTSRDEQFF. Written as DNA, the CDR3 is TGCGCCAGCAGAACATTCGGGACTAGCCGTGATGAGCAGTTCTTC.

The chain uses TRBV20-1 and TRBJ2-3; no clear D gene. The CDR3 has 11 residues. CDR1 DFQATT and CDR2 SNEGSKA come from the germline V gene (reference sequence). Trimming took off 6 bases at V and 5 bases at J, with 9 bases between the two ends. This CDR3 reads CSASDLDTQYF. As DNA, the CDR3 is TGCAGTGCAAGTGATCTAGATACGCAGTATTTT.

The chain combines TRBV28 with TRBJ1-1, with 8 nucleotides matching TRBD1. This CDR3 region has 14 residues. Germline loops: CDR1 MDHEN, CDR2 SYDVKM. With V trimmed by 5 bases and J by 4 bases, 6 bases remained unmatched. The DNA for the CDR3 is TGTGCCAGCAGTCCCCACGGACAGGGCACTGAAGCTTTCTTT. Translating it yields CASSPHGQGTEAFF.

CDR3 sequence: CATSDTKQGATQAFF. The CDR3 DNA sequence: TGTGCCACCAGTGATACAAAACAGGGGGCAACGCAAGCTTTCTTT. This chain joins TRBV24-1 and TRBJ1-1, with TRBD1 matching 9 bases. The CDR3 has 15 residues. Germline CDR1 is KGHDR and CDR2 is SFDVKD. V was clipped by 3 bases and J by 9 bases; unmatched bases: 10.